The rows below give T cell receptor beta chains drawn from one sample of a study of blood T cell repertoires in COVID-19. Sequencing used immunoSEQ multiplex PCR; TCRdb keeps in-frame clones, though not all of them. This table holds about 200,000 clones, roughly 90% found once. Sequenced material: PBMCs or T cells enriched from blood (not recorded which). These receptors originate from a woman younger than 30 who had recovered from COVID-19. Each CDR3 is given with its conserved first and last residue. The D gene is left open where the match is weak. The size entry is marked missing in some rows and otherwise reads once, few, many or a size class.

CDR3nt: TGTGCCAGCAGTGAAGCCGGGAGCGAGCAGTACTTC; CDR3aa: CASSEAGSEQYF; abundance: -; j_gene: TRBJ2-7; d_gene: -; v_gene: TRBV6-1
CDR3nt: TGTGCCAGCAGTTTGGGGGGACAGGGGGCACTTGAGCAGTACTTC; CDR3aa: CASSLGGQGALEQYF; abundance: -; j_gene: TRBJ2-7; d_gene: TRBD1; v_gene: TRBV28
CDR3nt: TGTGCCAGCAGTTTGCTAAGCACAGATACGCAGTATTTT; CDR3aa: CASSLLSTDTQYF; abundance: -; j_gene: TRBJ2-3; d_gene: -; v_gene: TRBV28
CDR3nt: TGTGCCAGCAGTTTAAAACAGGGCACTGAAGCTTTCTTT; CDR3aa: CASSLKQGTEAFF; abundance: -; j_gene: TRBJ1-1; d_gene: -; v_gene: TRBV12-3/TRBV12-4
CDR3nt: TGTGCCAGCAGTTACTCGGGCAGTGGCTATGGCTACACCTTC; CDR3aa: CASSYSGSGYGYTF; abundance: -; j_gene: TRBJ1-2; d_gene: -; v_gene: TRBV6-5
CDR3nt: TGTGCCACGGAGGACAGGGATCAGCCCCAGCATTTT; CDR3aa: CATEDRDQPQHF; abundance: -; j_gene: TRBJ1-5; d_gene: TRBD1; v_gene: TRBV19
CDR3nt: TGTGCCAGCTATTTTTGGGCCGGGGATGGCTACACCTTC; CDR3aa: CASYFWAGDGYTF; abundance: -; j_gene: TRBJ1-2; d_gene: -; v_gene: TRBV28
CDR3nt: TGCGCCAGCAGTGACCCACTTTGGAGGGGCGAGCAGTACTTC; CDR3aa: CASSDPLWRGEQYF; abundance: few; j_gene: TRBJ2-7; d_gene: -; v_gene: TRBV10-1
CDR3nt: TGTGCCAGTAGTCTAGACGGAGCCGGAACGTCTAACTATGGCTACACCTTC; CDR3aa: CASSLDGAGTSNYGYTF; abundance: -; j_gene: TRBJ1-2; d_gene: -; v_gene: TRBV19
CDR3nt: TGTGCCAGCAGTGACCCTAAGGGGTTTAAAGAGACCCAGTACTTC; CDR3aa: CASSDPKGFKETQYF; abundance: -; j_gene: TRBJ2-5; d_gene: -; v_gene: TRBV6-4
CDR3nt: TGTGCCATCAGTCCAGGGGGCGGCTCCTACGAGCAGTACTTC; CDR3aa: CAISPGGGSYEQYF; abundance: -; j_gene: TRBJ2-7; d_gene: TRBD1; v_gene: TRBV10-3
CDR3nt: TGTGCCAGCAGCCCCAGTCTCCAAGAGACCCAGTACTTC; CDR3aa: CASSPSLQETQYF; abundance: -; j_gene: TRBJ2-5; d_gene: -; v_gene: TRBV11-2
CDR3nt: TGTGCCAGCAGTTTATCCGGGGAGTCACCCCTCCACTTT; CDR3aa: CASSLSGESPLHF; abundance: once; j_gene: TRBJ1-6; d_gene: -; v_gene: TRBV27
CDR3nt: TGCGCCAGCAGTAGGGGAAGCGGGCCCCCCTACAATGAGCAGTTCTTC; CDR3aa: CASSRGSGPPYNEQFF; abundance: -; j_gene: TRBJ2-1; d_gene: -; v_gene: TRBV10-1
CDR3nt: TGTGCCAGTAGTCACCAATCGGGACAGGGGAGAGAAGCTTTCTTT; CDR3aa: CASSHQSGQGREAFF; abundance: -; j_gene: TRBJ1-1; d_gene: TRBD1; v_gene: TRBV19
CDR3nt: TGCGCCAGCAGCCAAGAAGAGGTTTCCTACGAGCAGTACTTC; CDR3aa: CASSQEEVSYEQYF; abundance: -; j_gene: TRBJ2-7; d_gene: -; v_gene: TRBV4-1
CDR3nt: TGTGCCAGTAGTATAGGGGGCAGCCTAGCCAAAAACATTCAGTACTTC; CDR3aa: CASSIGGSLAKNIQYF; abundance: -; j_gene: TRBJ2-4; d_gene: -; v_gene: TRBV19
CDR3nt: TGCAGCGTTGAGGGCAGGGGTATGAACACTGAAGCTTTCTTT; CDR3aa: CSVEGRGMNTEAFF; abundance: once; j_gene: TRBJ1-1; d_gene: -; v_gene: TRBV29-1
CDR3nt: TGTGCCAGCCAGCCCGCAGCGTATTCCTCCTACGAGCAGTACTTC; CDR3aa: CASQPAAYSSYEQYF; abundance: -; j_gene: TRBJ2-7; d_gene: -; v_gene: TRBV6-5
CDR3nt: TGTGCCAGCAGTGAACTTGAGGTCACTGAAGCTTTCTTT; CDR3aa: CASSELEVTEAFF; abundance: -; j_gene: TRBJ1-1; d_gene: -; v_gene: TRBV6-1
CDR3nt: TGTGCCATCAGTGAGGTTCTAAGTACTGAAAAACTGTTTTTT; CDR3aa: CAISEVLSTEKLFF; abundance: -; j_gene: TRBJ1-4; d_gene: -; v_gene: TRBV10-3
CDR3nt: TGTGCCTGGAGTGAGGGACAGGGGCATGGCTACACCTTC; CDR3aa: CAWSEGQGHGYTF; abundance: -; j_gene: TRBJ1-2; d_gene: TRBD1; v_gene: TRBV30
CDR3nt: TGTGCCAGCAGCTTAGAAGGCAGGGCGGAGACCCAGTACTTC; CDR3aa: CASSLEGRAETQYF; abundance: -; j_gene: TRBJ2-5; d_gene: -; v_gene: TRBV7-9